In this sample, the clone carrying this TCR beta chain turned up a few times. V lost 1 base to trimming and J lost 4 bases, with 8 bases between them. The CDR3 runs 13 residues. CDR1 is GTSNPN, CDR2 SVGIG, per germline (reference sequence). The data stem from a study of blood T cell repertoires in COVID-19. Study-level background: The analysed material was cDNA or gDNA that came from T cells, B-cell-depleted T cells, or PBMCs.

Original data processing: It was from reference gene primer amplification that nucleated cell counts were estimated. The repertoire was sequenced with immunoSEQ multiplex PCR; TCRdb's copy has only in-frame clones and lacks some. V and J calls and clone size are as listed in that table; D and trimming were resolved from the DNA. This sample carries around 100,000 clones, approximately 85% of them seen once, and the ten largest clones take 7.9%. The sequenced material came from peripheral blood. The V call is TRBV30, the J call TRBJ1-5, with a tentative D call TRBD1 (5 bases). The sequence was collected from a man aged 65 to 79 with acute or convalescent COVID-19. In nucleotides, the CDR3 is TGTGCCTGGAGTGCTCGGGGGAATCAGCCCCAGCATTTT. This sequence encodes CAWSARGNQPQHF.